The clone carrying this T cell receptor beta chain was observed a handful of times. Per the authors' pipeline: The assay estimated nucleated cells by amplifying reference gene primers. Using immunoSEQ multiplex PCR, the repertoire was profiled, and TCRdb retains in-frame clones only, with some absent. Clonal size and the V and J genes are those of that table, whereas D and trimming came from the DNA. The sample has around 250,000 clones; about four fifths are singletons. The data were obtained in a study of blood T cell repertoires in COVID-19. Looking at the study overall: Spain, Italy and the United States supplied samples that represented acute and convalescent COVID-19. Nucleic acid was either cDNA or gDNA, and it came from T cells, B-cell-depleted T cells, or PBMCs.

V lost 7 bases and J lost 7, with 16 bases in between. CDR3 size: 13 residues. Germline loops: CDR1 SGHTA, CDR2 FQGNSA. Sequencing was carried out using peripheral blood. This receptor was taken from a woman aged 18-29 years with acute or convalescent COVID-19. The rearrangement links TRBV7-2 to TRBJ2-5; no definite D call. CDR3 sequence reads: CASTSYKFGTQYF. CDR3 bases: TGTGCCAGCACCTCATATAAATTCGGGACCCAGTACTTC. Complete variable domain (other parts from reference TRBV7-2 and TRBJ2-5): GAGVSQSPSNKVTEKGKDVELRCDPISGHTALYWYRQSLGQGLEFLIYFQGNSAPDKSGLPSDRFSAERTGGSVSTLTIQRTQQEDSAVYLCASTSYKFGTQYFGPGTRLLVL.